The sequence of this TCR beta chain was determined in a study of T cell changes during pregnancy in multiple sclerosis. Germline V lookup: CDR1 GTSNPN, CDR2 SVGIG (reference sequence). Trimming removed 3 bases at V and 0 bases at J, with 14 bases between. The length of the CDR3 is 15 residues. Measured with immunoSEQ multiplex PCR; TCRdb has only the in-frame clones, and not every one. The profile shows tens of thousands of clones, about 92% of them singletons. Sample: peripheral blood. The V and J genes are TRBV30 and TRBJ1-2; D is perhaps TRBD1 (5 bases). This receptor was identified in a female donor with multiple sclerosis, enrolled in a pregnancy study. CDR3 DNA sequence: TGTGCCTGGAGCCCTACAGGAGCGACTAACTATGGCTACACCTTC. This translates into CAWSPTGATNYGYTF.